The rows below give T cell receptor beta chains drawn from one sample of a study of T cell responses to AZD1222 COVID-19 vaccine. Profiling relied on immunoSEQ multiplex PCR, and the TCRdb table lists in-frame clones only, not all of them. This table has about 120,000 clones, approximately 90% appearing once. Sequences were derived from peripheral blood, sampled 28 days after the second AZD1222 dose. Every receptor here comes from an adult who received the AZD1222 COVID-19 vaccine. CDR3s include the opening cysteine and the closing phenylalanine or tryptophan. Fields, in order: V gene, D gene, clone size, J gene, CDR3 protein, CDR3 DNA. D genes are given only for firm matches. Clone size, where shown, is once, few, many, or a class for clones that have expanded.

TRBV7-7	-	-	TRBJ2-1	CASSFNTGNEQFF	TGTGCTAGCAGCTTCAACACGGGGAATGAGCAGTTCTTC
TRBV5-4	TRBD1	-	TRBJ2-5	CASSLVRTGQETQYF	TGTGCCAGCAGCTTGGTGAGGACAGGGCAAGAGACCCAGTACTTC
TRBV5-1	TRBD1	-	TRBJ1-4	CASSRGQGAVTNEKLFF	TGCGCCAGCAGCCGGGGACAGGGGGCAGTTACTAATGAAAAACTGTTTTTT
TRBV29-1	-	-	TRBJ2-2	CSVVPNTGELFF	TGCAGCGTTGTCCCTAACACCGGGGAGCTGTTTTTT
TRBV6-5	-	few	TRBJ1-2	CASSYSTNYGYTF	TGTGCCAGCAGTTACTCGACTAACTATGGCTACACCTTC
TRBV24-1	TRBD1	-	TRBJ1-2	CATSEWTGRNYGYTF	TGTGCCACCAGTGAATGGACAGGGCGAAACTATGGCTACACCTTC
TRBV2	TRBD2	-	TRBJ2-1	CASRPFGTSPFDEQFF	TGTGCCAGCAGACCATTTGGGACTAGCCCCTTTGATGAGCAGTTCTTC
TRBV12-3/TRBV12-4	-	-	TRBJ1-2	CASSLGGGYTF	TGTGCCAGCAGTTTGGGGGGTGGCTACACCTTC
TRBV5-5	-	-	TRBJ1-6	CASSLAPIRNSPLHF	TGTGCCAGCAGCTTGGCCCCGATTCGTAATTCACCCCTCCACTTT
TRBV7-8	TRBD2	-	TRBJ2-3	CASSSGGGGGRTDTQYF	TGTGCCAGCAGCTCCGGGGGCGGGGGGGGGCGCACAGATACGCAGTATTTT
TRBV5-1	-	-	TRBJ1-1	CAMAPVGKKAFF	TGCGCCATGGCCCCCGTAGGGAAAAAAGCTTTCTTT
TRBV3-1/TRBV3-2	-	-	TRBJ1-6	CASSLLDSYNSPLHF	TGTGCCAGCAGCCTACTTGATAGTTATAATTCACCCCTCCACTTT
TRBV2	-	-	TRBJ1-1	CASALGTEAFF	TGTGCCAGCGCCCTCGGCACTGAAGCTTTCTTT
TRBV4-1	-	-	TRBJ1-2	CASSQDSTYGYTF	TGCGCCAGCAGCCAAGATAGTACTTATGGCTACACCTTC
TRBV18	-	-	TRBJ1-3	CASSPGQSGNTIYF	TGTGCCAGCTCGCCCGGACAAAGCGGGAACACCATATATTTT
TRBV7-9	-	-	TRBJ1-2	CASSHPGDHPNYGYTF	TGTGCCAGCAGCCACCCTGGGGACCACCCTAACTATGGCTACACCTTC
TRBV6-6	-	-	TRBJ1-6	CASRPSRGFDSPLHF	TGTGCCAGCAGACCTAGTAGGGGGTTTGATTCACCCCTCCACTTT
TRBV10-3	-	-	TRBJ1-5	CAISESTDLSPQHF	TGTGCCATCAGTGAGTCGACAGACTTATCGCCCCAGCATTTT
TRBV5-5	-	once	TRBJ2-7	CASSKDPGHLLYEQYF	TGTGCCAGCAGCAAGGACCCGGGACATTTACTCTACGAGCAGTACTTC
TRBV4-1	TRBD1	-	TRBJ2-7	CASSQDDGTGTYEQYF	TGCGCCAGCAGCCAAGACGACGGGACAGGTACCTACGAGCAGTACTTC
TRBV15	-	-	TRBJ1-5	CATSREVAGQPQHF	TGTGCCACCAGCAGAGAGGTAGCTGGACAGCCCCAGCATTTT
TRBV24-1	-	-	TRBJ1-4	CATSDAQGLNEKLFF	TGTGCCACCAGTGACGCACAGGGACTTAATGAAAAACTGTTTTTT
TRBV11-3	-	once	TRBJ2-1	CASSFTGRAFDEQFF	TGTGCCAGCAGCTTCACGGGCAGGGCGTTCGATGAGCAGTTCTTC
TRBV9	-	-	TRBJ2-5	CASSVGQGNWETQYF	TGTGCCAGCAGCGTAGGCCAGGGGAATTGGGAGACCCAGTACTTC
TRBV5-1	-	-	TRBJ1-2	CASSLGSPNYGYTF	TGCGCCAGCAGCTTGGGGAGCCCTAACTATGGCTACACCTTC
TRBV6-1	-	-	TRBJ1-5	CASSEARAGHQPQHF	TGTGCCAGCAGTGAAGCGCGAGCAGGACATCAGCCCCAGCATTTT
TRBV6-5	-	-	TRBJ2-2	CASSRGQIYTGELFF	TGTGCCAGCAGTCGCGGACAGATTTACACCGGGGAGCTGTTTTTT
TRBV10-2	-	-	TRBJ2-6	CASSPGSPNSGANVLTF	TGCGCCAGCAGTCCCGGGAGCCCAAACTCTGGGGCCAACGTCCTGACTTTC
TRBV3-1/TRBV3-2	TRBD1	-	TRBJ1-1	CASSATGGDTEAFF	TGTGCCAGCAGCGCGACAGGGGGGGACACTGAAGCTTTCTTT
TRBV4-1	TRBD1	-	TRBJ1-4	CASKRSGTGGEKLFF	TGCGCCAGCAAACGTTCCGGGACAGGGGGAGAAAAACTGTTTTTT
TRBV7-2	-	-	TRBJ1-5	CASSLFYGPGNQPQHF	TGTGCCAGCAGCTTATTTTACGGGCCCGGCAATCAGCCCCAGCATTTT
TRBV18	-	-	TRBJ2-7	CASSPQADRYEQYF	TGTGCCAGCTCACCTCAGGCGGATAGATACGAGCAGTACTTC
TRBV28	-	once	TRBJ1-2	CASRGRSNGYTF	TGTGCCAGCAGGGGACGTAGTAATGGCTACACCTTC
TRBV27	TRBD2	-	TRBJ2-3	CASRLWGADSGRTDTQYF	TGTGCCAGCAGGTTATGGGGGGCAGATAGCGGGAGAACAGATACGCAGTATTTT